This T cell receptor beta chain was documented in a study of blood T cell repertoires in COVID-19. Measured with immunoSEQ multiplex PCR; TCRdb has only the in-frame clones, and not every one. The sample lists 300,000 to 350,000 clones, about 86% occurring once. The V end lost 3 bases, the J end lost 3 bases, and 8 bases lay between the germline ends. The germline V gene encodes CDR1 LNHNV and CDR2 YYDKDF (reference sequence). The CDR3 length is 13 residues. Sequences were obtained from PBMCs or T cells enriched from blood (not recorded which). The clonotype was recovered from a woman aged 35 to 49 with acute COVID-19. The chain recombines TRBV15 with TRBJ1-2; unclear D gene. The CDR3 DNA sequence: TGTGCCACCAGCAGGGAGGCCTACTATGGCTACACCTTC. Protein sequence: CATSREAYYGYTF.